These 13 T cell receptor beta chains were all obtained from the same sample, sequenced in a study of cytomegalovirus exposure and HLA in healthy donors. Amplification used 60 Vbeta primers and 13 Jbeta primers. Measured with immunoSEQ multiplex PCR; TCRdb has only the in-frame clones, and not every one. This sample carries some 270,000 clones, 80% to 95% of them seen once, and the ten largest clones take 1.5% to 2%. The sample consisted of PBMCs. The receptors derive from a girl aged 2-10 years in good health and CMV-seronegative.

The chain uses TRBV2 and TRBJ1-2; D remains unclear. The V gene's germline CDR1 is SNHLY and CDR2 FYNNEI. The CDR3 spans 11 residues. Trimming removed 8 bases from V and 6 bases from J, with 10 bases in between. CDR3: CASYTIDGYTF. CDR3 coding DNA: TGTGCCAGCTACACCATTGATGGCTACACCTTC.

The chain is built from TRBV2 and TRBJ1-1, with D unresolved. CDR1 and CDR2 (germline): SNHLY, FYNNEI. The V gene lost 3 bases and the J gene lost 2 bases, with 7 bases spanning the gap. CDR3 length: 13 amino acids. CDR3 DNA sequence: TGTGCCAGCAGTGAGGGGAGCAACACTGAAGCTTTCTTT. Its protein is CASSEGSNTEAFF.

The V gene is TRBV6-5, the J gene TRBJ1-2; 7 positions agree with TRBD1. This CDR3 has 16 amino acids. Trimming removed 4 bases from V and 7 bases from J; junction bases left unmatched: 15. CDR1 is MNHEY, CDR2 SVGAGI, per germline. CDR3 coding DNA: TGTGCCAGCAGTTCTTTTCGGACAGGATCAGTTGTTGGCTACACCTTC. It specifies CASSSFRTGSVVGYTF.

The rearrangement links TRBV19 to TRBJ2-1; 10 nucleotides agree with TRBD2. Germline CDR1 reads LNHDA; CDR2 reads SQIVND (reference sequence). The CDR3 has 15 amino acids. Trimming cost V 5 bases and J 4 bases; bases outside gene matches: 5. The CDR3 sequence: CASSSTTSGYNEQFF. The CDR3 nucleotides are TGTGCCAGTAGTTCCACGACTAGCGGGTACAATGAGCAGTTCTTC.

V and J are TRBV6-5 and TRBJ1-1, with D tentatively TRBD1 (5 bases). The germline gives CDR1 MNHEY, CDR2 SVGAGI. V lost 5 bases to trimming and J lost 1 base, with 11 bases between them. This CDR3 has 14 amino acids. The CDR3 DNA reads TGTGCCAGCAGTGCCAGGGTGGGGAACACTGAAGCTTTCTTT. Translation: CASSARVGNTEAFF.

The gene calls are TRBV12-5 and TRBJ1-2, with TRBD1 as a possible D gene (5 bases). Germline loops: CDR1 LGHNT, CDR2 FRNRAP. The CDR3 is 16 amino acids. Trimming left V 0 bases short and J 2 bases short, with 13 bases between. CDR3 coding DNA: TGTGCTAGTGGTTTGGTAGTCGCCCGGGGGAACTATGGCTACACCTTC. This gives the protein CASGLVVARGNYGYTF.

The chain has TRBV9 and TRBJ2-5, with D unresolved. The CDR3 length is 14 residues. Germline loops: CDR1 SGDLS, CDR2 YYNGEE. Between the trimmed V and J ends, which lost 0 bases and 3 bases, there was a span of 9 bases. CDR3 amino acids: CASSVVPAEETQYF. DNA for the CDR3: TGTGCCAGCAGCGTAGTGCCGGCGGAAGAGACCCAGTACTTC.

The rearrangement links TRBV9 to TRBJ2-7, with 8 bases matching TRBD2. CDR1 and CDR2 (germline): SGDLS, YYNGEE. The CDR3 totals 14 residues. The V and J ends lost 7 bases and 3 bases, in that order; junction bases with no gene match: 9. The CDR3 loop reads CASAPGGGVYEQYF. In DNA, the CDR3 is TGTGCCAGCGCTCCCGGGGGGGGCGTCTACGAGCAGTACTTC.

The rearrangement links TRBV9 to TRBJ2-7; weak D call: TRBD2 (6 bases). Germline V gene lookup returns CDR1 SGDLS and CDR2 YYNGEE. V was cut by 4 bases and J by 0 bases, with 8 bases left in between. The length of the CDR3 is 13 residues. Written as DNA, the CDR3 is TGTGCCAGCAGCCCGGGAGCCTCCTACGAGCAGTACTTC. Encoded protein: CASSPGASYEQYF.

V and J are TRBV14 and TRBJ1-5, with D perhaps matching TRBD1 (5 bases). CDR3 length: 17 amino acids. The germline V gene encodes CDR1 SGHDN and CDR2 FVKESK. V lost 1 base, J lost 6 bases, and 19 bases lay in between. The CDR3 loop reads CASSQARGIRWGQPQHF. The CDR3 DNA sequence: TGTGCCAGCAGCCAAGCGCGGGGCATCCGTTGGGGTCAGCCCCAGCATTTT. The complete variable domain, with remaining parts taken from reference TRBV14 and TRBJ1-5, reads EAGVTQFPSHSVIEKGQTVTLRCDPISGHDNLYWYRRVMGKEIKFLLHFVKESKQDESGMPNNRFLAERTGGTYSTLKVQPAELEDSGVYFCASSQARGIRWGQPQHFGDGTRLSIL.

The chain carries TRBV7-9 and TRBJ2-3, with a possible D match to TRBD2 (6 bases). CDR1 is SEHNR and CDR2 is FQNEAQ in the germline V gene (reference sequence). Trimming pared 0 bases from V and 2 bases from J, leaving 9 bases between. The CDR3 is 15 residues long. The CDR3 reads CASSLALASTDTQYF. The CDR3 DNA follows: TGTGCCAGCAGCTTAGCACTAGCTTCCACAGATACGCAGTATTTT. Complete variable domain (other parts from reference TRBV7-9 and TRBJ2-3): DTGVSQNPRHKITKRGQNVTFRCDPISEHNRLYWYRQTLGQGPEFLTYFQNEAQLEKSRLLSDRFSAERPKGSFSTLEIQRTEQGDSAMYLCASSLALASTDTQYFGPGTRLTVL.

This clone was detected once. The chain carries TRBV5-4 and TRBJ2-7; the D gene is possibly TRBD1 (5 bases). Germline lookup yields CDR1 SGHNT and CDR2 YYREEE (reference sequence). This CDR3 comprises 13 residues. V dropped 4 bases and J dropped 1 base, with 9 bases sitting between them. The CDR3 bases are TGTGCCAGCAGCCCCGACAGTTCCTACGAGCAGTACTTC. This encodes CASSPDSSYEQYF.

The chain combines TRBV25-1 with TRBJ2-1; 8 bases match TRBD2. The germline V gene encodes CDR1 MGHDK and CDR2 SYGVNS. J lost 3 bases, V lost 3 bases, and 7 bases had no gene match. The CDR3 is 16 amino acids. The DNA of the CDR3 is TGTGCCAGCAGTGATTATAGCGGGATAGACTACAATGAGCAGTTCTTC. This translates into CASSDYSGIDYNEQFF.